This T cell receptor beta chain was captured by sequencing in a study of CD8+ T cells in alopecia areata. Study-wide background: Twice daily, treated patients received 5 to 10 mg of oral tofacitinib. Study conclusions and caveats: For lesional scalp, especially alopecia totalis/universalis, clonality was higher than in normal scalp.

In the case of this clone: The antigen remains unidentified.

CDR3 length: 13 residues. From germline, CDR1 is SGHTA and CDR2 FQGNSA. Trimming cost V 6 bases and J 8 bases, with 14 bases left between them. Sequencing templates came from extracted RNA that was reverse transcribed into cDNA. Some clones are missing from TCRdb's copy, which holds only in-frame ones; the method was immunoSEQ multiplex PCR. The sample includes 130,000 or so clones, approximately 49% seen only once; the top ten take roughly 20%. V gene TRBV7-2 combines with J gene TRBJ2-4; D gene unclear. The TCR originated in a human donor with alopecia areata. Source: CD8+ T cells sorted from blood, taken at week 0. CDR3 in DNA: TGTGCCAGCAGTCCCCTCATCGGGTACATTCAGTACTTC. It is translated as CASSPLIGYIQYF.